The 17 T cell receptor beta chains presented below share a single source sample, sequenced in a study of blood T cell repertoires in COVID-19. Here immunoSEQ multiplex PCR was the method, and the copy in TCRdb shows in-frame clones only, minus some. The sample shows about 240,000 clones, around 86% of them seen only once. Specimen: peripheral blood. These receptors were collected from a woman in her fifties or sixties with active or convalescent COVID-19.

The chain recombines TRBV2 with TRBJ1-1; a weak D match, TRBD1 (5 bases). V lost 3 bases, J lost 4 bases, and 15 bases lay in between. Germline V CDR1 and CDR2: SNHLY, FYNNEI. The CDR3 runs to 15 residues. The CDR3: CASSEQGNSLTEAFF. The CDR3 nucleotides are TGTGCCAGCAGTGAGCAGGGCAATTCTCTCACTGAAGCTTTCTTT.

The V and J genes are TRBV5-1 and TRBJ2-3; D perhaps matches TRBD1 (6 bases). V was pared by 4 bases and J by 3 bases, with 15 bases between. Looked up from germline, CDR1 is SGHRS and CDR2 is YFSETQ. There are 15 residues in the CDR3. As DNA, the CDR3 is TGCGCCAGCAGCCACCCCGGGGACATTACAGATACGCAGTATTTT. It encodes CASSHPGDITDTQYF. The full variable domain, completed using reference TRBV5-1 and TRBJ2-3, is KAGVTQTPRYLIKTRGQQVTLSCSPISGHRSVSWYQQTPGQGLQFLFEYFSETQRNKGNFPGRFSGRQFSNSRSEMNVSTLELGDSALYLCASSHPGDITDTQYFGPGTRLTVL.

This chain uses TRBV6-2 or TRBV6-3 with TRBJ2-3, with a possible D match to TRBD2 (6 bases). There are 16 residues in the CDR3. Per the germline V gene, CDR1 is MNHEY and CDR2 is SVGEGT. Trimming cost V 4 bases and J 0 bases, with 14 bases left between them. The CDR3 nucleotides read TGTGCCAGCAGTTCGGAGGGGAACCCTAGCACAGATACGCAGTATTTT. Amino acid sequence: CASSSEGNPSTDTQYF.

This chain connects TRBV7-3 to TRBJ2-1; 11 bases fit TRBD2. The V gene end was trimmed by 5 bases and the J gene end by 8 bases; junction bases not matched to a gene: 5. This CDR3 spans 14 amino acids. In germline, CDR1 is SGHTA, CDR2 FQGTGA. CDR3 sequence (DNA): TGTGCCAGCAGCATTAGCGGGGGGGCCTATGAGCAGTTCTTC. Its translation: CASSISGGAYEQFF.

This rearrangement joins TRBV9 to TRBJ1-3, with D possibly TRBD1 on 6 matching bases. Per the germline V gene, CDR1 is SGDLS and CDR2 is YYNGEE. The CDR3 has 16 residues. V was clipped by 0 bases and J by 4 bases, with 14 bases between them. The CDR3 nucleotides read TGTGCCAGCAGCGTAGAGGTCGCAGGGGACGGAAACACCATATATTTT. Amino acids: CASSVEVAGDGNTIYF.

The CDR3 spells CASSLEGQGTDTQYF. The CDR3 nucleotides are TGTGCCAGCAGCTTAGAGGGGCAGGGCACAGATACGCAGTATTTT. V gene TRBV7-6 combines with J gene TRBJ2-3; D is possibly TRBD1 (5 bases). V dropped 1 base and J dropped 1 base, with 9 bases sitting between them. Per germline, CDR1 SGHVS and CDR2 FNYEAQ. CDR3 size: 15 residues.

The chain uses TRBV28 and TRBJ2-7; 10 nucleotides match TRBD1. The J segment lost 5 bases and the V segment lost 8 bases, leaving 6 bases of the junction unmatched. CDR1 is MDHEN, CDR2 SYDVKM, per germline. CDR3 size: 13 residues. CDR3 nucleotides: TGTGCCAGCTGGACAGGGGGGTTCGACGAGCAGTACTTC. Translating it yields CASWTGGFDEQYF. Together with reference TRBV28 and TRBJ2-7, the CDR3 gives the full variable domain: DVKVTQSSRYLVKRTGEKVFLECVQDMDHENMFWYRQDPGLGLRLIYFSYDVKMKEKGDIPEGYSVSREKKERFSLILESASTNQTSMYLCASWTGGFDEQYFGPGTRLTVT.

The rearrangement links TRBV11-1 to TRBJ1-6, with 7 bases fitting TRBD1. The germline gives CDR1 SGHAT, CDR2 FQDESV (reference sequence). J was trimmed by 5 bases and V by 6 bases; bases with no gene match: 7. CDR3 length: 15 amino acids. CDR3 in amino acids: CASRTTGSDNSPLHF. CDR3 bases: TGTGCCAGCAGAACGACAGGGAGTGATAATTCACCCCTCCACTTT.

The chain recombines TRBV18 with TRBJ2-3, with a weak D call TRBD2 (6 bases). V was clipped by 5 bases and J by 1 base, with 13 bases between them. CDR1 is KGHSH, CDR2 LQKENI, per germline. The CDR3 spans 15 residues. The CDR3 spells CASSAGDFGTDTQYF. In nucleotides, the CDR3 is TGTGCCAGCTCAGCTGGGGACTTTGGCACAGATACGCAGTATTTT. The full variable domain, in which reference TRBV18 and TRBJ2-3 provide the parts outside the CDR3, is NAGVMQNPRHLVRRRGQEARLRCSPMKGHSHVYWYRQLPEEGLKFMVYLQKENIIDESGMPKERFSAEFPKEGPSILRIQQVVRGDSAAYFCASSAGDFGTDTQYFGPGTRLTVL.

V and J are TRBV19 and TRBJ2-7; TRBD1 matches 7 bases. This CDR3 region has 15 residues. Germline loops: CDR1 LNHDA, CDR2 SQIVND (reference sequence). V lost 5 bases to trimming and J lost 3 bases; unmatched junction nucleotides: 10. The CDR3 protein is CASSYKPGQLYEQYF. The CDR3 region has the DNA TGTGCCAGTAGTTATAAACCGGGACAGCTCTACGAGCAGTACTTC. Full variable domain (remainder filled in from reference TRBV19 and TRBJ2-7): DGGITQSPKYLFRKEGQNVTLSCEQNLNHDAMYWYRQDPGQGLRLIYYSQIVNDFQKGDIAEGYSVSREKKESFPLTVTSAQKNPTAFYLCASSYKPGQLYEQYFGPGTRLTVT.

V usage is TRBV9 and J usage is TRBJ1-5, with D uncertain. CDR3 length: 14 residues. Germline V gene lookup returns CDR1 SGDLS and CDR2 YYNGEE. V was trimmed by 0 bases and J by 3 bases, leaving 7 bases between them. The CDR3 nucleotides are TGTGCCAGCAGCGTAGGCGGGGACAATCAGCCCCAGCATTTT. Encoded protein: CASSVGGDNQPQHF.

This clone was counted only a few times. The chain recombines TRBV14 with TRBJ2-7, with D tentatively TRBD1 (5 bases). Trimming removed 4 bases from V and 3 bases from J, with 10 bases in between. Germline V gene sequence: CDR1 SGHDN, CDR2 FVKESK. The CDR3 sequence is 13 residues long. CDR3 region: CASSPFDSYEQYF. The CDR3, as DNA: TGTGCCAGCAGCCCTTTCGACAGCTACGAGCAGTACTTC.

The chain employs TRBV6-6 and TRBJ2-5, with 13 bases that match TRBD2. Germline values: CDR1 MNHNY, CDR2 SVGAGI (reference sequence). V dropped 2 bases and J dropped 4; count of bases not matched to a gene: 4. The CDR3 covers 16 residues. CDR3: CASSYGGLAGPETQYF. CDR3 coding DNA: TGTGCCAGCAGTTACGGGGGACTAGCGGGACCAGAGACCCAGTACTTC.

This chain uses TRBV18 with TRBJ2-3, with D uncertain. The germline V gene encodes CDR1 KGHSH and CDR2 LQKENI. Deletions cut 3 bases from V and 5 bases from J, with 12 bases between. The CDR3 loop spans 14 amino acids. In DNA, the CDR3 is TGTGCCAGCTCACCTAACCCAAACGGAGATACGCAGTATTTT. Its protein is CASSPNPNGDTQYF.

The rearrangement uses TRBV6-5 and TRBJ1-2; D remains ambiguous. Trimming took 10 bases from V and 1 from J, leaving 19 bases between them. Germline assignment: CDR1 MNHEY and CDR2 SVGAGI. CDR3 length: 15 residues. CDR3 sequence reads: CATIPRHTDNYGYTF. CDR3 nucleotide sequence: TGTGCCACCATTCCCCGACATACCGATAACTATGGCTACACCTTC.

The rearrangement joins TRBV5-1 to TRBJ1-1, with TRBD1 matching 7 bases. Per the germline V gene, CDR1 is SGHRS and CDR2 is YFSETQ. Trimming removed 6 bases from V and 0 bases from J; junction bases left unmatched: 5. This CDR3 has 14 residues. In DNA, the CDR3 is TGCGCCAGCACCAGACAGGGCATGAACACTGAAGCTTTCTTT. It codes for CASTRQGMNTEAFF.

The chain is built from TRBV6-5 and TRBJ1-2; 10 bases are shared with TRBD1. This CDR3 is 15 amino acids long. CDR1 is MNHEY and CDR2 is SVGAGI in the germline V gene. J was trimmed by 4 bases and V by 4 bases; bases with no gene match: 6. CDR3 protein: CASSSFDRGLYGYTF. The CDR3, as DNA: TGTGCCAGCAGTTCGTTTGACAGGGGGCTCTATGGCTACACCTTC.